The 25 T cell receptor beta chains below all came from one sample that was sequenced in a study of T cell repertoires in cytomegalovirus infection. In TCRdb, the reads were re-called with MiXCR into one record per CDR3 protein. The data contain some 920,000 distinct CDR3 sequences, around 30% of them seen just once; the ten biggest clones take up over 12%. For these receptors, no antigen is known. The sequencing here drew on cultured CD8+ T cells from PBMCs, taken from culture after CMV antigen stimulation. The receptors were gathered from a human donor in good health (CMV status not recorded). Some clones in this sample may be carry-over from other donors' samples.

The V gene is TRBV7-9, the J gene TRBJ1-2, with TRBD1 matching over 7 bases. V trimming: 5 bases; J trimming: 8 bases; junction bases outside the gene matches: 5. Looked up from germline, CDR1 is SEHNR and CDR2 is FQNEAQ (reference sequence). The CDR3 runs 12 residues. CDR3 amino acids: CASSVGQEGYTF. The CDR3 DNA reads TGTGCCAGCAGCGTAGGACAGGAGGGCTACACCTTC.

This clonotype came up a few times. The CDR3 region has the DNA TGTGCCAGCAGTTTCCGGGACGGAAGCTCCTACGAGCAGTACTTC. This sequence encodes CASSFRDGSSYEQYF. The chain couples TRBV7-6 to TRBJ2-7; D assignment may be TRBD1 or TRBD2 (5 bases each). Germline V gene data show CDR1 as SGHVS and CDR2 as FNYEAQ. Trimming pared 6 bases from V and 0 bases from J, leaving 15 bases between. CDR3 length: 15 amino acids.

This clonotype has just one count. The rearrangement uses TRBV28 and TRBJ1-5; D possibly corresponds to TRBD1 (6 bases). The length of the CDR3 is 15 residues. V lost 7 bases and J lost 3, with 16 bases in between. Germline CDR1 MDHEN, CDR2 SYDVKM. The CDR3 DNA is TGTGCCAGCACCCCCGTTGGGGACAACAATCAGCCCCAGCATTTT. Translating gives CASTPVGDNNQPQHF.

The sample holds a few counts of this clonotype. The rearrangement joins TRBV12-3 or TRBV12-4 to TRBJ1-2; TRBD1 matches at 8 bases. The CDR3 totals 13 residues. J gave up 5 bases and V 8 bases, and 7 bases lay outside the gene matches. The CDR3 here is CASWDRSSYGYTF. Here the CDR3 DNA reads TGTGCCAGCTGGGACAGGAGCTCTTATGGCTACACCTTC.

V is TRBV5-6 and J is TRBJ1-4, with D hard to call. Trimming took off 4 bases at V and 6 bases at J, with 13 bases between the two ends. Germline assignment: CDR1 SGHDT and CDR2 YYEEEE. There are 14 residues in the CDR3. In nucleotides, the CDR3 is TGTGCCAGCAGCACCGGCCGACCCCATGAAAAACTGTTTTTT. Translated, it gives CASSTGRPHEKLFF.

The CDR3 region is CASSLAFETNYGYTF. In DNA, the CDR3 is TGTGCCAGCAGCTTAGCCTTTGAAACCAACTATGGCTACACCTTC. The chain links TRBV7-9 to TRBJ1-2; no clear D gene. From germline, CDR1 is SEHNR and CDR2 FQNEAQ (reference sequence). The CDR3 contains 15 residues. V lost 0 bases and J 2 bases, leaving 10 bases between the germline ends.

This clonotype was observed a handful of times. This chain connects TRBV12-3 or TRBV12-4 to TRBJ1-4, with 7 bases fitting TRBD1. Trimming cost V 7 bases and J 10 bases; bases outside gene matches: 21. The CDR3 runs to 17 residues. CDR3 in amino acids: CASTRIRDRVEFGKLFF. The DNA of the CDR3 is TGTGCCAGCACGCGCATCAGAGACAGGGTTGAGTTCGGAAAACTGTTTTTT.

The V gene is TRBV12-5, the J gene TRBJ2-7, with TRBD2 identical over 9 bases. CDR1 is LGHNT, CDR2 FRNRAP, per germline. The CDR3 length is 15 residues. With 3 bases clipped from V and 3 bases from J, the junction kept 6 bases outside the gene matches. The CDR3 spells CASGLTAGGNYEQYF. Written as DNA, the CDR3 is TGTGCTAGTGGTTTAACAGCGGGGGGAAACTACGAGCAGTACTTC.

This clonotype was seen a handful of times. This sequence joins TRBV5-1 and TRBJ2-1; 7 bases fit TRBD2. The CDR3 has 15 residues. Germline loops: CDR1 SGHRS, CDR2 YFSETQ. V gave up 2 bases and J gave up 5 bases; unmatched junction bases: 7. The CDR3 DNA follows: TGCGCCAGCAGCTTCGACCGGGGGGTGAACAATGAGCAGTTCTTC. This codes for CASSFDRGVNNEQFF.

In this sample, this clonotype turned up a few times. The J gene is TRBJ1-2, the V gene TRBV6-6; D ambiguous. This CDR3 spans 12 amino acids. The V gene lost 11 bases and the J gene lost 0 bases, with 10 bases spanning the gap. Germline loops: CDR1 MNHNY, CDR2 SVGAGI (reference sequence). CDR3 amino acids: CAVTTTNYGYTF. In DNA form, the CDR3 reads TGTGCCGTCACGACAACTAACTATGGCTACACCTTC.

The chain uses TRBV7-6 and TRBJ1-2; TRBD1 agrees at 9 bases. V dropped 2 bases and J dropped 7; count of bases not matched to a gene: 5. CDR3 size: 14 residues. Germline V gene lookup returns CDR1 SGHVS and CDR2 FNYEAQ. The CDR3 bases are TGTGCCAGCAGCTTAAACAGGGGGCGAGGTGGCTACACCTTC. Its protein product is CASSLNRGRGGYTF.

This clonotype was counted a few times. This sequence joins TRBV6-2 or TRBV6-3 and TRBJ2-1; D remains unclear. Trimming stripped 6 bases from V and 4 bases from J, with 10 bases between. Germline V lookup: CDR1 MNHEY, CDR2 SVGEGT. The CDR3 spans 13 residues. DNA of the CDR3: TGTGCCAGCAGCGTGGGCATTTACAATGAGCAGTTCTTC. It codes for CASSVGIYNEQFF.

This clonotype occurred a few times. The genes are TRBV19 and TRBJ2-2; possible D gene TRBD2, 6 bases. There are 15 residues in the CDR3. The V end was cut by 7 bases, the J end by 5 bases, with 17 bases between. CDR1 and CDR2 from the germline V gene are LNHDA and SQIVND (reference sequence). The CDR3 protein is CASTLETRGTGELFF. The CDR3 region has the DNA TGTGCCAGTACCCTCGAAACCCGGGGGACCGGGGAGCTGTTTTTT.

This clonotype occurred many times. J is TRBJ2-7 and V is TRBV7-2; 12 bases agree with TRBD2. CDR3 size: 15 residues. The J segment lost 0 bases and the V segment lost 5 bases, leaving 2 bases of the junction unmatched. Germline loops: CDR1 SGHTA, CDR2 FQGNSA. CDR3 region: CASSPSGGASYEQYF. CDR3 nucleotides: TGTGCCAGCAGCCCTAGCGGGGGGGCCTCCTACGAGCAGTACTTC.

This sequence joins TRBV12-3 or TRBV12-4 and TRBJ2-7; D perhaps matches TRBD1 (6 bases). The ends were cut back, 6 bases at V and 3 bases at J, with 15 bases in the middle. The length of the CDR3 is 14 residues. The CDR3 region is CASSLRDTYYEQYF. DNA for the CDR3: TGTGCCAGCAGCCTTAGGGACACCTACTACGAGCAGTACTTC.

The CDR3 sequence: CASTQGYTEAFF. The DNA for the CDR3 is TGTGCCAGCACGCAGGGGTACACTGAAGCTTTCTTT. This chain links TRBV6-1 with TRBJ1-1; tentative D call: TRBD1 (6 bases). Trimming left V 7 bases short and J 3 bases short, with 9 bases between. The CDR3 runs to 12 residues. Germline V gene lookup returns CDR1 MNHNS and CDR2 SASEGT.

This clonotype came up a few times. The DNA for the CDR3 is TGTGCCAGCAGCTTAGCAGAGGTCTTTAATGAGCAGTTCTTC. Protein sequence: CASSLAEVFNEQFF. The gene calls are TRBV7-3 and TRBJ2-1; D uncertain. V was cut by 2 bases and J by 7 bases, with 12 bases left in between. Germline V gives CDR1 SGHTA, CDR2 FQGTGA. The length of the CDR3 is 14 residues. Using reference TRBV7-3 and TRBJ2-1 for the parts outside the CDR3, the full variable domain is GAGVSQTPSNKVTEKGKYVELRCDPISGHTALYWYRQSLGQGPEFLIYFQGTGAADDSGLPNDRFFAVRPEGSVSTLKIQRTERGDSAVYLCASSLAEVFNEQFFGPGTRLTVL.

V and J are TRBV7-4 and TRBJ2-5; D gene unclear. CDR3 length: 14 amino acids. The V gene's germline CDR1 is SGHVT and CDR2 SQSDAQ. The V end was cut by 1 base, the J end by 6 bases, with 12 bases between. The CDR3 coding sequence is TGTGCCAGCAGCTTAGTCGGTTATGGGAAGACCCAGTACTTC. Its protein product is CASSLVGYGKTQYF.

The chain links TRBV27 to TRBJ1-2; D gene unclear. Germline values: CDR1 MNHEY, CDR2 SMNVEV (reference sequence). Trimming cost V 2 bases and J 3 bases, with 7 bases left between them. CDR3 length: 13 residues. CDR3 protein: CASSLGRHYGYTF. The CDR3 DNA follows: TGTGCCAGCAGTTTAGGCAGGCACTATGGCTACACCTTC.

This clonotype was picked up a small number of times. The chain has TRBV20-1 and TRBJ2-7; D call uncertain. The ends were cut back, 3 bases at V and 5 bases at J, with 8 bases in the middle. Per germline, CDR1 DFQATT and CDR2 SNEGSKA (reference sequence). The CDR3 length is 11 residues. The CDR3 reads CSASLSNEQYF. CDR3 bases: TGCAGTGCTAGTTTGAGTAACGAGCAGTACTTC.

This clonotype appeared a few times. The chain has TRBV7-6 and TRBJ2-1; 15 bases map to TRBD2. Germline assignment: CDR1 SGHVS and CDR2 FNYEAQ. The trim removed 5 bases at V and 5 bases at J, leaving 1 base unmatched. The CDR3 consists of 15 residues. The CDR3 loop reads CASSGLAGGDNEQFF. CDR3 sequence (DNA): TGTGCCAGCAGCGGACTAGCGGGGGGGGACAATGAGCAGTTCTTC.

The chain couples TRBV12-3 or TRBV12-4 to TRBJ2-5; TRBD1 agrees at 10 bases. The trim removed 6 bases at V and 5 bases at J, leaving 9 bases unmatched. The CDR3 is 15 amino acids. The CDR3 region has the DNA TGTGCCAGCAGGTCGGACAGGGGGTCTACTGAGACCCAGTACTTC. Translated, it gives CASRSDRGSTETQYF.

This clonotype has more than one count but fewer than ten. CDR3: CASRAGGNEKLFF. DNA of the CDR3: TGTGCCAGTAGGGCCGGAGGGAATGAAAAACTGTTTTTT. This rearrangement joins TRBV19 to TRBJ1-4, with unresolved D. V was trimmed by 6 bases and J by 5 bases, leaving 10 bases between them. This CDR3 region has 13 residues. From germline, CDR1 is LNHDA and CDR2 SQIVND (reference sequence).

As regards this clonotype: This may stem from a read error, because a much larger clone lies one nucleotide away. The rearrangement uses TRBV12-3 or TRBV12-4 and TRBJ2-5, with a tentative D call TRBD1 (6 bases). CDR3 size: 12 residues. Trimming cost V 6 bases and J 5 bases, with 10 bases left between them. CDR3 residues: CASRAGDETQYF. The DNA of the CDR3 is TGTGCCAGCAGAGCAGGGGACGAGACCCAGTACTTC.

This clonotype has ten or more counts. V gene TRBV7-9 combines with J gene TRBJ1-2, with D maybe TRBD1 (6 bases). Germline V lookup: CDR1 SEHNR, CDR2 FQNEAQ (reference sequence). V lost 1 base to trimming and J lost 0 bases, with 21 bases between them. This CDR3 region has 19 residues. The CDR3: CASSLEGHFFADTNYGYTF. CDR3 in DNA: TGTGCCAGCAGCTTAGAGGGACATTTTTTCGCCGACACTAACTATGGCTACACCTTC.